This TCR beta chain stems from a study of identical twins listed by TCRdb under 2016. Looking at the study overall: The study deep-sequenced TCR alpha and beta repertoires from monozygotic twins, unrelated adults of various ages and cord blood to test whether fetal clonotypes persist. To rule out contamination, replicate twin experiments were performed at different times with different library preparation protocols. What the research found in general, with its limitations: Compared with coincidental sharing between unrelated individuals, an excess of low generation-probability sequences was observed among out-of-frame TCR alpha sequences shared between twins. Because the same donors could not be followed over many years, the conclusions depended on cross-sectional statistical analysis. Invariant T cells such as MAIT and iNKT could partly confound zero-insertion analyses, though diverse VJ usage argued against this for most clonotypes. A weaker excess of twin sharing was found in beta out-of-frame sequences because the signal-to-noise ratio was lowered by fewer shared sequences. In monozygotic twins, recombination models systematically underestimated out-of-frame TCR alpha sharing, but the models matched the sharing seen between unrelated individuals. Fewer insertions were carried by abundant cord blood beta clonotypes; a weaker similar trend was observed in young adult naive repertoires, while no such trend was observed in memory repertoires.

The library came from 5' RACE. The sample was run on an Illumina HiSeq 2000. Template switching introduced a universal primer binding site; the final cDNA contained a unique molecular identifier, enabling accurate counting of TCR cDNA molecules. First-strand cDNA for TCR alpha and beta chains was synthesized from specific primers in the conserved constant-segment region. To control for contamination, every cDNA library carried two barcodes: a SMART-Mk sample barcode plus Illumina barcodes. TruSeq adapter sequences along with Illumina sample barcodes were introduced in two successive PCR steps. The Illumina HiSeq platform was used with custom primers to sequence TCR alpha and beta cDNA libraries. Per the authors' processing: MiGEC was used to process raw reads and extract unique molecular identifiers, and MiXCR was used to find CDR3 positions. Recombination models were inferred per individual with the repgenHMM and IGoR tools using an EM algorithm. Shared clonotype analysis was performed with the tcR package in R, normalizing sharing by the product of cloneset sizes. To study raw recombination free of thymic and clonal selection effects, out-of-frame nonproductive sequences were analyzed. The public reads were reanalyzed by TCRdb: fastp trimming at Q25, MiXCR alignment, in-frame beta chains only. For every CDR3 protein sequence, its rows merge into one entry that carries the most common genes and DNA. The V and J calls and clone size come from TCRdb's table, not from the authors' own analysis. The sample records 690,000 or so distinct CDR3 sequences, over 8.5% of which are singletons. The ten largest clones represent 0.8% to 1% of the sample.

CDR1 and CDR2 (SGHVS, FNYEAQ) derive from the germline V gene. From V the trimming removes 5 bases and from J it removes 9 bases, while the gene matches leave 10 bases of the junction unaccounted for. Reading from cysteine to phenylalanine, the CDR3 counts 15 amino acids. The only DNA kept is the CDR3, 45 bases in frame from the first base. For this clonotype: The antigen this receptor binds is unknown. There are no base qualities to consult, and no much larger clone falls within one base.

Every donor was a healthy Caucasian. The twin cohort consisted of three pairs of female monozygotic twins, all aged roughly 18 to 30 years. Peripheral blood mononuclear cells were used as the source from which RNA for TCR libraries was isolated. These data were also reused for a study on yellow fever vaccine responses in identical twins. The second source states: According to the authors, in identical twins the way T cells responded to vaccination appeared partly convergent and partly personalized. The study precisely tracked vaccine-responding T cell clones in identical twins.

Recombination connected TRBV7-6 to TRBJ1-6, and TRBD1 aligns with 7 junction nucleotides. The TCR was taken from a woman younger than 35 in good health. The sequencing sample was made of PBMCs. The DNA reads TGTGCCAGCAGCCCTAGACAGGGTCGAAGTTCACCCCTCCACTTT. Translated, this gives CASSPRQGRSSPLHF.